These 16 T cell receptor beta chains were sequenced from one sample in a study of T cell repertoires in ileal Crohn's disease. TCRdb keeps only in-frame clones here, not all; method: immunoSEQ multiplex PCR. This sample has 14,000 or so clones, with roughly 85% found just once. Source material: ileal tissue. All receptors derive from an adult with Crohn's disease.

This chain joins TRBV7-9 and TRBJ2-2; 13 bases fit TRBD2. J gave up 6 bases and V 4 bases, and 2 bases lay outside the gene matches. CDR3 size: 15 residues. Germline V CDR1 and CDR2: SEHNR, FQNEAQ (reference sequence). The CDR3 DNA reads as TGTGCCAGCAGCTCGGGACTAGCGGGATCCGGGGAGCTGTTTTTT. It encodes CASSSGLAGSGELFF.

Turning to this clone: The junction differs from germline at one of its ends, possibly a read error. The chain recombines TRBV10-3 with TRBJ2-7; TRBD1 matches 7 bases. CDR3 length: 15 amino acids. Germline V gene lookup returns CDR1 ENHRY and CDR2 SYGVKD. CDR3 protein: CAISKSGTEAYEQYF. The CDR3 DNA follows: TGTGCCATCAGTAAGTCCGGGACAGAGGCCTACGAGCAGTACTTC.

This chain joins TRBV4-1 and TRBJ2-7; TRBD2 aligns across 8 bases. The J segment lost 3 bases and the V segment lost 0 bases, leaving 7 bases of the junction unmatched. This CDR3 is 16 amino acids long. Germline CDR1 is MGHRA and CDR2 is YSYEKL. The CDR3 spells CASSQDEAGGGYEQYF. CDR3 nucleotides: TGCGCCAGCAGCCAAGATGAGGCGGGGGGCGGCTACGAGCAGTACTTC.

The CDR3: CASSPGPETQYF. Here the CDR3 DNA reads TGTGCCAGCTCACCGGGCCCAGAGACCCAGTACTTC. The rearrangement uses TRBV18 and TRBJ2-5; D is ambiguous. CDR1 is KGHSH, CDR2 LQKENI, per germline. V was shortened by 3 bases and J by 4 bases, with 6 bases between the two germline ends. This CDR3 region has 12 residues.

The chain employs TRBV27 and TRBJ2-7; TRBD1 might be the D (5 bases). V lost 4 bases and J 5 bases, leaving 12 bases between the germline ends. The CDR3 has 13 amino acids. Germline lookup yields CDR1 MNHEY and CDR2 SMNVEV (reference sequence). The CDR3 reads CASSSSRANEQYF. Written as DNA, the CDR3 is TGTGCCAGCAGTTCGTCCAGGGCCAACGAGCAGTACTTC.

This rearrangement joins TRBV5-1 to TRBJ2-3, with a possible D match to TRBD1 (5 bases). This CDR3 contains 14 residues. From germline, CDR1 is SGHRS and CDR2 YFSETQ. Trimming removed 0 bases from V and 3 bases from J, with 8 bases in between. The CDR3 protein is CASSLGPGTDTQYF. CDR3 bases: TGCGCCAGCAGCTTGGGGCCAGGGACAGATACGCAGTATTTT.

This chain connects TRBV6-1 to TRBJ1-5; D is uncertain. The CDR3 runs to 12 residues. Per the germline V gene, CDR1 is MNHNS and CDR2 is SASEGT. The ends were cut back, 4 bases at V and 9 bases at J, with 10 bases in the middle. The CDR3 is CASSADFGPQHF. The CDR3 DNA reads TGTGCCAGCAGTGCGGACTTCGGGCCCCAGCATTTT.

This sequence joins TRBV18 and TRBJ1-3, with D possibly TRBD1 on 5 matching bases. The germline CDR1 and CDR2 sequences are KGHSH and LQKENI. Between the trimmed V and J ends, which lost 3 bases and 0 bases, there was a span of 9 bases. This CDR3 contains 15 residues. In nucleotides, the CDR3 is TGTGCCAGCTCACCCCTGACAGTCTCTGGAAACACCATATATTTT. Encoded protein: CASSPLTVSGNTIYF. Full variable domain (remainder filled in from reference TRBV18 and TRBJ1-3): NAGVMQNPRHLVRRRGQEARLRCSPMKGHSHVYWYRQLPEEGLKFMVYLQKENIIDESGMPKERFSAEFPKEGPSILRIQQVVRGDSAAYFCASSPLTVSGNTIYFGEGSWLTVV.

The chain uses TRBV7-6 and TRBJ1-5; D is perhaps TRBD1 (5 bases). Germline CDR1 SGHVS, CDR2 FNYEAQ. The V and J ends lost 2 bases and 2 bases respectively, with 10 bases between them. The CDR3 is 15 amino acids. CDR3 sequence: CASSLNGAGNQPQHF. The CDR3 DNA is TGTGCCAGCAGCTTAAATGGGGCGGGCAATCAGCCCCAGCATTTT.

This rearrangement joins TRBV5-1 to TRBJ2-7; 7 bases align to TRBD1. V shed 5 bases, J shed 2 bases, and the junction held 16 bases outside the gene matches. This CDR3 is 17 amino acids long. CDR1 SGHRS and CDR2 YFSETQ come from the germline V gene. As DNA, the CDR3 is TGCGCCAGCAGTCAATTTACGGCCGGGACAGCGGCCTACGAGCAGTACTTC. This codes for CASSQFTAGTAAYEQYF.

The rearrangement links TRBV13 to TRBJ2-4; D perhaps matches TRBD2 (6 bases). The CDR3 has 15 residues. Germline V gene sequence: CDR1 PRHDT, CDR2 FYEKMQ (reference sequence). V shed 0 bases and J shed 4 bases, with 10 bases lying between them. The CDR3 DNA follows: TGTGCCAGCAGCTTAGGAGGAGGGCCTAAAAACATTCAGTACTTC. This codes for CASSLGGGPKNIQYF.

The DNA of the CDR3 is TGTGCCAGCAGTTTATGGGGCCGGATAGCGGGAGGTTGGGAGACCCAGTACTTC. Encoded protein: CASSLWGRIAGGWETQYF. V and J are TRBV27 and TRBJ2-5; 10 positions match TRBD2. The trim removed 1 base at V and 5 bases at J, leaving 13 bases unmatched. The CDR3 has 18 residues. Per germline, CDR1 MNHEY and CDR2 SMNVEV (reference sequence).

The chain links TRBV9 to TRBJ2-2, with a possible D match to TRBD2 (6 bases). The CDR3 consists of 16 residues. Trimming shortened V by 4 bases and J by 4 bases, and 17 bases separated the two germline ends. CDR1 and CDR2 (germline): SGDLS, YYNGEE. The CDR3 DNA is TGTGCCAGCAGCCCCGCGGGGCGGCTCCCCACCGGGGAGCTGTTTTTT. It codes for CASSPAGRLPTGELFF.

The chain combines TRBV19 with TRBJ1-5; TRBD1 is a possible D gene (6 bases). The CDR3 has 15 residues. In germline, CDR1 is LNHDA, CDR2 SQIVND (reference sequence). The ends were cut back, 7 bases at V and 3 bases at J, with 16 bases in the middle. As DNA, the CDR3 is TGTGCCAGTAACCTGAGGGGGGGTACCAATCAGCCCCAGCATTTT. This encodes CASNLRGGTNQPQHF.

The genes are TRBV6-4 and TRBJ1-1; 7 nucleotides agree with TRBD1. The CDR3 is 14 amino acids. Germline CDR1 and CDR2: MRHNA and SNTAGT. The junction had 9 bases not matched to a gene; V was cut back by 7 bases and J by 4 bases. The CDR3 DNA follows: TGTGCCAGCAAGCTTGAGGGGGCCGTCACTGAAGCTTTCTTT. Protein sequence: CASKLEGAVTEAFF.

This clone was seen once. The rearrangement links TRBV30 to TRBJ2-1, with 10 bases that match TRBD2. The CDR3 runs to 15 residues. With 2 bases clipped from V and 1 base from J, the junction kept 2 bases outside the gene matches. The germline CDR1 and CDR2 sequences are GTSNPN and SVGIG (reference sequence). CDR3 bases: TGTGCCTGGAGTCCACTAGCGGGATCCTACAATGAGCAGTTCTTC. Translation gives CAWSPLAGSYNEQFF.